Given below is one T cell receptor beta chain in context. Its specificity is not known. Germline V lookup: CDR1 LNHDA, CDR2 SQIVND (reference sequence). J was trimmed by 5 bases and V by 6 bases; bases with no gene match: 2. The length of the CDR3 is 14 residues. The data originate from a study of T cell repertoires and HLA-DP antigens. Study-level information: Sorted CD137+CD4+ samples averaged about 0.2 ug DNA; pre-culture CD4+ samples, approximately 1,200 ng.

The PCR primers covered 54 TRBV and 13 TRBJ segments. The data were produced by immunoSEQ multiplex PCR, yet TCRdb's version contains in-frame clones alone and is incomplete. The sample has about 73,000 clones; about 80% are singletons. Input material: CD4+ T cells from PBMCs. V gene TRBV19 combines with J gene TRBJ1-5, with 12 bases matching TRBD1. This sequence was found in a man in his 60s in good health and CMV-seronegative. CDR3 region: CASRRDRGHQPQHF. The DNA for the CDR3 is TGTGCCAGTAGGCGGGACAGGGGGCATCAGCCCCAGCATTTT.